Shown below are 16 T cell receptor beta chains from a single sample sequenced in a study of lymphopenia after photon versus proton radiotherapy. Profiled with immunoSEQ multiplex PCR; TCRdb holds only in-frame clones, not every one. The profile shows 20,000 to 25,000 clones, about 85% of them singletons. The specimen was peripheral blood, collected from a patient treated with photon-based radiotherapy. The receptors were sampled from a man aged 55 to 70 with pancreatic cancer.

Concerning this clone: The sample has other DNA sequences that encode this CDR3 too. The rearrangement uses TRBV7-2 and TRBJ1-5, with D unclear. CDR1 is SGHTA, CDR2 FQGNSA, per germline. The length of the CDR3 is 14 residues. V was pared by 6 bases and J by 0 bases, with 9 bases between. CDR3: CASSPNYSNQPQHF. As DNA, the CDR3 is TGTGCCAGCAGTCCTAATTATAGCAATCAGCCCCAGCATTTT.

This rearrangement joins TRBV6-1 to TRBJ2-3; TRBD1 aligns across 9 bases. The J segment lost 3 bases and the V segment lost 6 bases, leaving 7 bases of the junction unmatched. The CDR3 sequence is 15 residues long. Germline V gene data show CDR1 as MNHNS and CDR2 as SASEGT. The CDR3 nucleotides are TGTGCCAGCAGGAACAGACAGGGGGGGACAGATACGCAGTATTTT. Protein product: CASRNRQGGTDTQYF.

This chain links TRBV14 with TRBJ1-3; possible D gene TRBD1, 5 bases. CDR3 length: 18 amino acids. Germline lookup yields CDR1 SGHDN and CDR2 FVKESK. The ends were cut back, 4 bases at V and 2 bases at J, with 21 bases in the middle. The CDR3 sequence: CASSREGPRRFPGNTIYF. CDR3 nucleotides: TGTGCCAGCAGCCGAGAGGGACCGCGCCGCTTTCCTGGAAACACCATATATTTT.

This clone was detected only a few times. This may arise from a read error, as a much more abundant clone is one base away. The rearrangement joins TRBV4-1 to TRBJ2-7; the match to TRBD2 covers 7 bases. The CDR3 extends over 16 amino acids. The V gene's germline CDR1 is MGHRA and CDR2 YSYEKL. DNA for the CDR3: TGCGCCCGCAGCTCTACGTGGGGGGGAGGGGTAAACGAGCAGTACTTC. Protein sequence: CARSSTWGGGVNEQYF.

This rearrangement joins TRBV19 to TRBJ1-2; TRBD1 matches 11 bases. From germline, CDR1 is LNHDA and CDR2 SQIVND (reference sequence). The CDR3 is 15 residues long. The V and J ends lost 3 bases and 4 bases, in that order; junction bases with no gene match: 4. DNA for the CDR3: TGTGCCAGTAGTATCGCCGGGACAGGGGGCTATGGCTACACCTTC. Protein: CASSIAGTGGYGYTF.

The V and J genes are TRBV4-3 and TRBJ1-1; perhaps TRBD1 as D (5 bases). Trimming removed 0 bases at V and 5 bases at J, with 7 bases between. Per germline, CDR1 LGHNA and CDR2 YSLEER. This CDR3 is built from 13 residues. The CDR3: CASSQDWGTEAFF. The CDR3 DNA is TGCGCCAGCAGCCAAGATTGGGGGACTGAAGCTTTCTTT.

The J gene is TRBJ2-2, the V gene TRBV6-1; 7 bases line up with TRBD1. There are 15 residues in the CDR3. CDR1 and CDR2 from the germline V gene are MNHNS and SASEGT. Germline trimming cut 8 bases from V and 1 base from J; bases unmatched to any gene: 7. CDR3 in DNA: TGTGCCAGCCATAGGGGGCGGAAGAACACCGGGGAGCTGTTTTTT. It codes for CASHRGRKNTGELFF.

This chain links TRBV7-6 with TRBJ2-5, with unresolved D. Deletions cut 3 bases from V and 7 bases from J, with 6 bases between. Germline loops: CDR1 SGHVS, CDR2 FNYEAQ. The CDR3 is 11 amino acids. In nucleotides, the CDR3 is TGTGCCAGCAGCTTTTTAGGGACCCAGTACTTC. This codes for CASSFLGTQYF.

This clone was detected only once. The chain links TRBV29-1 to TRBJ1-2, with a possible D match to TRBD1 (5 bases). This CDR3 is built from 12 residues. The V gene lost 7 bases and the J gene lost 8 bases, with 17 bases spanning the gap. From germline, CDR1 is SQVTM and CDR2 ANQGSEA. In nucleotides, the CDR3 is TGCAGCGCCGGGTTAGGGGCGGGCGGCTACACCTTC. This codes for CSAGLGAGGYTF.

The rearrangement joins TRBV4-2 to TRBJ1-1; D gene unclear. CDR1 is LGHNA and CDR2 is YNFKEQ in the germline V gene. The CDR3 spans 14 residues. The V and J ends lost 0 bases and 11 bases respectively, with 16 bases between them. In nucleotides, the CDR3 is TGTGCCAGCAGCCAAGATCAGGAGAGATACGAGGCTTTCTTT. Protein product: CASSQDQERYEAFF.

The chain couples TRBV7-9 to TRBJ2-1, with D unclear. There are 14 residues in the CDR3. CDR1 is SEHNR and CDR2 is FQNEAQ in the germline V gene (reference sequence). Trimming removed 5 bases from V and 10 bases from J, with 18 bases in between. CDR3 loop: CASSRTPTFGEQFF. The CDR3 nucleotides read TGTGCCAGCAGCCGCACACCTACCTTTGGCGAGCAGTTCTTC.

The rearrangement links TRBV7-2 to TRBJ2-7; 8 nucleotides align to TRBD1. In germline, CDR1 is SGHTA, CDR2 FQGNSA. V lost 4 bases to trimming and J lost 4 bases; unmatched junction nucleotides: 9. This CDR3 comprises 15 residues. The CDR3 sequence is CASSSGQGRFYEQYF. DNA for the CDR3: TGTGCCAGCAGCTCAGGACAGGGAAGGTTTTACGAGCAGTACTTC. Full variable domain (rest looked up from reference TRBV7-2 and TRBJ2-7): GAGVSQSPSNKVTEKGKDVELRCDPISGHTALYWYRQSLGQGLEFLIYFQGNSAPDKSGLPSDRFSAERTGGSVSTLTIQRTQQEDSAVYLCASSSGQGRFYEQYFGPGTRLTVT.

The chain has TRBV6-1 and TRBJ1-5, with D perhaps matching TRBD1 (5 bases). The length of the CDR3 is 16 residues. CDR1 MNHNS and CDR2 SASEGT come from the germline V gene. Trimming shortened V by 0 bases and J by 0 bases, and 9 bases separated the two germline ends. The CDR3 protein is CASSEAFRGSNQPQHF. For the CDR3, the DNA is TGTGCCAGCAGTGAAGCGTTTAGGGGTAGCAATCAGCCCCAGCATTTT.

The chain couples TRBV10-2 to TRBJ2-6, with 12 nucleotides matching TRBD1. The length of the CDR3 is 17 residues. Germline values: CDR1 WSHSY, CDR2 SAAADI. V dropped 6 bases and J dropped 1; count of bases not matched to a gene: 4. CDR3 in amino acids: CASRRGQGASGANVLTF. CDR3 bases: TGCGCCAGCAGGCGGGGACAGGGGGCTTCTGGGGCCAACGTCCTGACTTTC.

The V gene is TRBV15, the J gene TRBJ2-7; the D gene is possibly TRBD2 (6 bases). The V gene's germline CDR1 is LNHNV and CDR2 YYDKDF (reference sequence). Trimming took 0 bases from V and 4 from J, leaving 13 bases between them. This CDR3 comprises 15 residues. CDR3: CATSRDRERRYEQYF. In nucleotides, the CDR3 is TGTGCCACCAGCAGAGATCGGGAGAGGCGGTACGAGCAGTACTTC.

The CDR3 DNA is TGTGCCAGCAGCCCCACTAGCGGGGGGAGGTATGAGCAGTTCTTC. This codes for CASSPTSGGRYEQFF. The chain recombines TRBV7-9 with TRBJ2-1; 12 bases are shared with TRBD2. Losses at the gene ends were 5 bases for V and 8 bases for J; bases not matched to a gene: 7. CDR1 is SEHNR and CDR2 is FQNEAQ in the germline V gene (reference sequence). There are 15 residues in the CDR3.